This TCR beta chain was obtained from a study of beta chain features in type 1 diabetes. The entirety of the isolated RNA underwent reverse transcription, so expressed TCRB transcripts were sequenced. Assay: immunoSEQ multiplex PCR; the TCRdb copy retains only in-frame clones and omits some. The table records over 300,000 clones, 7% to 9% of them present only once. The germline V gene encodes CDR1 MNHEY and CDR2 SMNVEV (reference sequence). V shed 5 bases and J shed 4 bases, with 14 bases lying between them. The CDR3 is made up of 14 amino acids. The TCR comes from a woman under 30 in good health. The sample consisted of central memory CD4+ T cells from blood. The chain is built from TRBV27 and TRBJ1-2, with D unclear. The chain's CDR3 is CASSLTDGSYGYTF. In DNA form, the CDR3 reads TGTGCCAGCAGTCTAACGGACGGTTCCTATGGCTACACCTTC.